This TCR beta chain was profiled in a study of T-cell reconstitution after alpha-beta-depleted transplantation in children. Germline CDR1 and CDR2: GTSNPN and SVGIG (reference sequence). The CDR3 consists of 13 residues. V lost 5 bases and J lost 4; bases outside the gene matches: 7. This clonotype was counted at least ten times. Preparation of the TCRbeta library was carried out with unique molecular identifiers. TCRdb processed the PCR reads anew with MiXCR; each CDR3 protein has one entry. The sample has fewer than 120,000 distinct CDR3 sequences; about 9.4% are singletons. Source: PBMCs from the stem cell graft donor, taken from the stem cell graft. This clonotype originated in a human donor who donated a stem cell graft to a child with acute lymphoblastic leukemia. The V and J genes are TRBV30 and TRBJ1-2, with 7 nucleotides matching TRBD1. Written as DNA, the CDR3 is TGTGCCTGGTGGACAGGCAAGTTCTATGGCTACACCTTC. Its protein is CAWWTGKFYGYTF. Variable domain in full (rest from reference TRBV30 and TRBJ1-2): SQTIHQWPATLVQPVGSPLSLECTVEGTSNPNLYWYRQAAGRGLQLLFYSVGIGQISSEVPQNLSASRPQDRQFILSSKKLLLSDSGFYLCAWWTGKFYGYTFGSGTRLTVV.